The text below deals with one TCR beta chain. Its cognate antigen has yet to be identified. No base quality information exists; no much larger clone differs at one position. The data derive from a study of CD8 T cells in Susac syndrome (dated by TCRdb to the late 2010s). Looking at the study overall: Whether CD8+ T cell activation and differentiation in Susac syndrome was antigen driven was tested using repertoire sequencing. Clonality of the CD8+ T cell repertoire was compared between roughly twelve healthy donors, approximately 14 Susac syndrome patients and around 15 multiple sclerosis patients. What the study reported, not specific to this receptor: The number of individuals in the TCR sequencing and HLA analysis was recognized as being relatively small.

From the cysteine through the phenylalanine, the CDR3 covers 14 amino acids. The CDR3 DNA has 42 bases and is translated from base 1. CDR1 and CDR2, looked up from the germline V gene, are MNHEY and SVGAGI. Trimming removed 0 bases from V and 1 base from J, leaving 6 bases between the germline ends. RNA was extracted using the RNeasy kit, and roughly 0.45 to 1 ug of the RNA was reverse transcribed with random hexamers. TCR beta CDR3 regions were amplified with the immunoSEQ multiplex PCR assay covering 54 Vbeta and 13 Jbeta segments. To correct PCR amplification bias, a synthetic template baseline was used for both primer optimization and computational correction. The authors processed their data as follows. Reads were annotated to V, D and J genes according to IMGT and were analyzed with immunoSEQ Analyzer, with only productive sequences retained. Clonality was calculated as one minus the Shannon entropy normalized by log2 of the number of productive unique sequences. For each patient and control, public and private clones were evaluated among the 100 most prevalent clones. A clone was defined as Susac-specific if it was absent from the healthy and MS cohorts, from roughly 1,000 published viral clones and from other ImmuneACCESS disease sequences. The raw public reads went through TCRdb reprocessing: fastp at Q25, MiXCR clone calling, in-frame beta chains kept. For every CDR3 protein sequence, its rows merge into one entry that carries the most common genes and DNA. TCRdb, not the original authors, processed these V and J calls. Here the sample has about 400,000 distinct CDR3 sequences; approximately 85% occur a single time. About 0.12% of the sample goes to the ten largest clones.

Peripheral blood CD8+ and CD4+ T cells from healthy donors, Susac syndrome patients and multiple sclerosis patients were profiled by high-throughput TCR beta sequencing. Treatment-naive patients with stable or active relapsing-remitting disease fulfilling revised McDonald criteria were used as multiple sclerosis controls. Bulk CD8+ and CD4+ T cells were purified by magnetic negative isolation, while CD8+ TEMRA cells were enriched using FACS. Blood was collected in EDTA tubes and processed within 24 hours, with PBMCs isolated through density gradient centrifugation. PBMCs intended for TCR sequencing were cryopreserved in liquid nitrogen and thawed later in a water bath at 37 degrees C. The sorted or isolated CD4+, CD8+ and CD8+ TEMRA cells had a purity of 90% or higher.

This receptor was identified in a human donor with multiple sclerosis. Sequencing was performed on CD8+ T cells from PBMCs. The V gene is TRBV6-5 and the J gene is TRBJ1-1; no D gene can be assigned with confidence. The CDR3 is CASSYSIPNTEAFF. The DNA sequence is as follows: TGTGCCAGCAGTTACTCGATCCCGAACACTGAAGCTTTCTTT.